The clone carrying this TCR beta chain came up a few times. This specimen belongs to a study of blood T cells in healthy people across ages. It was with a sample-barcoded 5' primer and a J-beta primer mix that a second PCR of roughly 6 to 12 cycles was run. Through a template-switch adaptor with 12 random nucleotides, each cDNA molecule received a tag. Using its own MiXCR run on the 5' RACE reads, TCRdb lists one record per CDR3 protein. The sample shows around 800,000 distinct CDR3 sequences, about 26% of them seen only once. The germline V gene encodes CDR1 SGHTA and CDR2 FQGNSA. V lost 1 base, J lost 5 bases, and 4 bases stayed unmatched. CDR3 length: 15 residues. This sample was also put to use in a study of T cells of mothers and their children.

What was sequenced was blood. The clonotype comes from a boy aged 5-17 years in good health. The chain employs TRBV7-2 and TRBJ2-2; TRBD2 agrees at 7 bases. The DNA of the CDR3 is TGTGCCAGCAGCTTAGGAGTGGGGGGGACCGGGGAGCTGTTTTTT. It translates to CASSLGVGGTGELFF.